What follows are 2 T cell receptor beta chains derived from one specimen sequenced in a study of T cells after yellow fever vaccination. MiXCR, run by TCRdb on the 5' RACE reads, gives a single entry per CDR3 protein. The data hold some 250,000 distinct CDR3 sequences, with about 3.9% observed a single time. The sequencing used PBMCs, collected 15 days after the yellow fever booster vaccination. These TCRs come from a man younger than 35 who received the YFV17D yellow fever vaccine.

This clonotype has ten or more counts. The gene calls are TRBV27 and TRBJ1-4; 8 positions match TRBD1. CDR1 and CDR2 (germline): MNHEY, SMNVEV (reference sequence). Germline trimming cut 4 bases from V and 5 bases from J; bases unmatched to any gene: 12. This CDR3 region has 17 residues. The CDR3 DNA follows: TGTGCCAGCAGTTCCATTCCCCGACAGGGGCCGAATGAAAAACTGTTTTTT. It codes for CASSSIPRQGPNEKLFF.

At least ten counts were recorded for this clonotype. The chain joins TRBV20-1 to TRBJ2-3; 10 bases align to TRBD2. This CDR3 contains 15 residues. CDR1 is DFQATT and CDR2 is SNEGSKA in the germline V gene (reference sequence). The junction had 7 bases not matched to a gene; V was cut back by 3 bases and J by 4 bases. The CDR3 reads CSARISGGWADTQYF. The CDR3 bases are TGCAGTGCTAGGATTAGCGGGGGGTGGGCAGATACGCAGTATTTT.